These 21 T cell receptor beta chains originate from one sample sequenced in a study of early T cells in non-severe SARS-CoV-2 infection. TCRdb reprocessed the 5' RACE reads with MiXCR, giving one entry per CDR3 protein. The table lists 25,000 to 35,000 distinct CDR3 sequences, about 4.5% of them singletons, with approximately 5.3% in the top ten. The input for sequencing was whole blood, taken at baseline. The receptor set was obtained from an adult who was a healthcare worker with PCR-confirmed SARS-CoV-2 infection or an uninfected control (not recorded which).

This clonotype was seen only a few times. This chain joins TRBV24-1 and TRBJ2-5; no definite D call. Germline CDR1 is KGHDR and CDR2 is SFDVKD. The CDR3 consists of 14 residues. V lost 2 bases, J lost 2 bases, and 8 bases lay in between. The CDR3 DNA sequence: TGTGCCACCAGTGATTGGAACAGACAAGAGACCCAGTACTTC. Its translation: CATSDWNRQETQYF.

Judged by abundance, this clonotype is medium-sized. The chain uses TRBV9 and TRBJ2-3; unclear D gene. Germline V gene data show CDR1 as SGDLS and CDR2 as YYNGEE. This CDR3 spans 15 amino acids. Trimming pared 0 bases from V and 2 bases from J, leaving 10 bases between. CDR3 DNA sequence: TGTGCCAGCAGCGTAGCTCCTACTTACACAGATACGCAGTATTTT. As protein: CASSVAPTYTDTQYF.

This clonotype was detected a few times. The V and J genes are TRBV30 and TRBJ2-1; D call uncertain. Deletions cut 4 bases from V and 14 bases from J, with 18 bases between. Germline CDR1 and CDR2: GTSNPN and SVGIG (reference sequence). The CDR3 loop spans 12 amino acids. The CDR3 spells CAWTPLGTGKFF. The DNA for the CDR3 is TGTGCCTGGACCCCCCTGGGCACCGGAAAGTTCTTC.

Many counts were recorded for this clonotype. This chain joins TRBV6-2 or TRBV6-3 and TRBJ2-5; a weak D match, TRBD1 (7 bases). Trimming took 2 bases from V and 4 from J, leaving 17 bases between them. In germline, CDR1 is MNHEY, CDR2 SVGEGT. CDR3 length: 16 amino acids. The CDR3 bases are TGTGCCAGCAGTTACCCAAGCCAGGGGGGTTCAGAGACCCAGTACTTC. This encodes CASSYPSQGGSETQYF.

The CDR3 DNA is TGCGCCAGCAGCCAGTTGGACAGGTGGAATTCACCCCTCCACTTT. It yields the protein CASSQLDRWNSPLHF. The J gene is TRBJ1-6, the V gene TRBV4-3; TRBD1 matches 7 bases. Germline loops: CDR1 LGHNA, CDR2 YSLEER. V was pared by 3 bases and J by 7 bases, with 6 bases of the junction left unmatched. CDR3 length equals 15 residues.

The table lists this clonotype with many counts. This chain links TRBV14 with TRBJ2-1; the D gene is possibly TRBD1 (7 bases). This CDR3 spans 14 amino acids. Germline values: CDR1 SGHDN, CDR2 FVKESK. V was trimmed by 6 bases and J by 5 bases, leaving 14 bases between them. The CDR3 spells CASSPGRGDNEQFF. The CDR3 bases are TGTGCCAGCAGTCCAGGCAGGGGGGACAATGAGCAGTTCTTC.

This clonotype was recorded many times. The chain combines TRBV7-3 with TRBJ2-3; the match to TRBD2 covers 8 bases. The germline CDR1 and CDR2 sequences are SGHTA and FQGTGA. The length of the CDR3 is 15 residues. V was clipped by 5 bases and J by 4 bases; unmatched bases: 8. CDR3 sequence reads: CASSLRRGGPDTQYF. CDR3 DNA: TGTGCCAGCAGCCTCAGACGGGGGGGCCCAGATACGCAGTATTTT.

In regard to this clonotype: A much more abundant neighbour one base away suggests this may be a read error. This chain links TRBV7-3 with TRBJ2-7; the match to TRBD1 covers 10 bases. The CDR3 sequence is 13 residues long. The germline CDR1 and CDR2 sequences are SGHTA and FQGTGA. CDR3 residues: CASSSDRGRERYF. The CDR3 nucleotides are TGTGCCAGCAGCTCTGACAGGGGGCGCGAGCGGTACTTC.

Of note for this clonotype: A much bigger clone sits one base away, suggesting this may be a read error. The rearrangement joins TRBV7-2 to TRBJ1-3; D unresolved. Germline V gives CDR1 SGHTA, CDR2 FQGNSA. The CDR3 loop spans 15 amino acids. The CDR3 DNA sequence: TGTGCCAGCAGCTCCTACCTCGACTCCGGAAACACCATATTTTTT. Its translation: CASSSYLDSGNTIFF. Full variable domain (rest looked up from reference TRBV7-2 and TRBJ1-3): GAGVSQSPSNKVTEKGKDVELRCDPISGHTALYWYRQSLGQGLEFLIYFQGNSAPDKSGLPSDRFSAERTGGSVSTLTIQRTQQEDSAVYLCASSSYLDSGNTIFFGEGSWLTVV.

This clonotype was seen many times. The gene calls are TRBV5-1 and TRBJ1-2, with D unclear. Trimming shortened V by 2 bases and J by 3 bases, and 14 bases separated the two germline ends. The CDR3 loop spans 15 amino acids. Germline values: CDR1 SGHRS, CDR2 YFSETQ. The CDR3 loop is CASSFNLNSDYGYTF. As DNA, the CDR3 is TGCGCCAGCAGCTTTAATCTTAATTCGGACTATGGCTACACCTTC.

This clonotype was seen many times. The chain couples TRBV7-6 to TRBJ2-5, with D uncertain. CDR1 and CDR2 (germline): SGHVS, FNYEAQ. This CDR3 is 13 amino acids long. V gave up 1 base and J gave up 5 bases, with 8 bases separating them. CDR3 protein: CASSLDSEETQYF. The CDR3 DNA reads as TGTGCCAGCAGCTTAGACTCAGAGGAGACCCAGTACTTC.

The sample holds many counts of this clonotype. The chain couples TRBV6-6 to TRBJ2-3; perhaps TRBD2 as D (6 bases). This CDR3 is built from 17 residues. The V and J ends lost 6 bases and 0 bases respectively, with 19 bases between them. Germline V gives CDR1 MNHNY, CDR2 SVGAGI (reference sequence). The CDR3 loop reads CASSRGIAVPSTDTQYF. The CDR3 DNA reads as TGTGCCAGCAGCCGGGGGATAGCGGTACCTAGCACAGATACGCAGTATTTT.

This clonotype came up many times. This sequence joins TRBV4-2 and TRBJ2-6, with 8 positions matching TRBD1. Per the germline V gene, CDR1 is LGHNA and CDR2 is YNFKEQ. The junction had 2 bases not matched to a gene; V was cut back by 0 bases and J by 1 base. This CDR3 region has 17 residues. Written as DNA, the CDR3 is TGTGCCAGCAGCCAAGAAAGGACAGGGTCTGGGGCCAACGTCCTGACTTTC. It specifies CASSQERTGSGANVLTF.

The sample holds many counts of this clonotype. The chain carries TRBV24-1 and TRBJ2-1, with D possibly matching TRBD1 (5 bases). The CDR3 contains 14 residues. Trimming left V 9 bases short and J 0 bases short, with 11 bases between. CDR1 and CDR2 from the germline V gene are KGHDR and SFDVKD. This chain's CDR3 is CATRQGSSYNEQFF. The CDR3 nucleotides read TGTGCCACCCGGCAGGGAAGCTCCTACAATGAGCAGTTCTTC.

This clonotype was seen ten or more times. The V and J genes are TRBV12-3 or TRBV12-4 and TRBJ1-1, with a possible D match to TRBD1 (5 bases). Trimming took 3 bases from V and 8 from J, leaving 16 bases between them. The CDR3 has 14 residues. The CDR3 reads CASSFGLQGVEAFF. For the CDR3, the DNA is TGTGCCAGCAGTTTCGGGTTGCAGGGAGTGGAAGCTTTCTTT.

This clonotype was counted ten times or more. CDR3 amino acids: CASSREQYF. Written as DNA, the CDR3 is TGCGCCAGCAGTCGCGAGCAGTACTTC. The chain has TRBV23-1 and TRBJ2-7, with no clear D. TRBV23-1 counts as an open reading frame of uncertain function. Trimming cost V 4 bases and J 6 bases, with 1 base left between them. The CDR3 is 9 residues long.

V gene TRBV11-2 combines with J gene TRBJ2-2; possible D gene TRBD2, 6 bases. Per germline, CDR1 SGHAT and CDR2 FQNNGV. V was clipped by 4 bases and J by 4 bases, with 13 bases between them. This CDR3 is built from 15 residues. The CDR3 DNA reads as TGTGCCAGCAGCTCGTGGAGGGTAGGCACCGGGGAGCTGTTTTTT. This gives the protein CASSSWRVGTGELFF.

The chain couples TRBV2 to TRBJ2-1, with 13 bases identical to TRBD2. The CDR3 runs 15 residues. CDR1 and CDR2 (germline): SNHLY, FYNNEI. Germline trimming cut 4 bases from V and 6 bases from J; bases unmatched to any gene: 3. The DNA of the CDR3 is TGTGCCAGCAGTGGGGGACTAGCGGGAATCAATGAGCAGTTCTTC. It codes for CASSGGLAGINEQFF.

The sample holds many counts of this clonotype. This chain links TRBV19 with TRBJ2-1; 7 nucleotides agree with TRBD1. J gave up 0 bases and V 6 bases, and 5 bases lay outside the gene matches. Germline values: CDR1 LNHDA, CDR2 SQIVND (reference sequence). The CDR3 extends over 15 amino acids. In DNA form, the CDR3 reads TGTGCCAGTAGGGTGACAGGGATCTCCTACAATGAGCAGTTCTTC. Its translation: CASRVTGISYNEQFF.

This clonotype has at least ten counts. This rearrangement joins TRBV19 to TRBJ2-1; 8 bases line up with TRBD1. The CDR3 consists of 16 residues. Trimming cost V 5 bases and J 4 bases; bases outside gene matches: 10. Germline CDR1 LNHDA, CDR2 SQIVND (reference sequence). CDR3 nucleotides: TGTGCCAGTAGTGTAACCGGGACAGGTCCTTACAATGAGCAGTTCTTC. Its protein product is CASSVTGTGPYNEQFF.

This clonotype was found many times. The CDR3 protein is CASSLEQSSYNEQFF. The CDR3, as DNA: TGCGCCAGCAGCTTGGAGCAGAGCTCCTACAATGAGCAGTTCTTC. This sequence joins TRBV5-1 and TRBJ2-1; D is undetermined. Germline CDR1 reads SGHRS; CDR2 reads YFSETQ. CDR3 length: 15 residues. V shed 0 bases and J shed 0 bases, with 7 bases lying between them.